A selection of T cell receptor beta chains follows, all from one sample in a study of T cells and Merkel cell carcinoma outcomes. The protocol was immunoSEQ multiplex PCR, while the TCRdb copy is restricted to in-frame clones and leaves out a portion. This sample has 11,000 to 15,000 clones; just under 95% occur once, and the top ten carry 2% to 2.5%. The sample comprised tumor tissue from Merkel cell carcinoma. Receptor source: a human donor with Merkel cell carcinoma. Each CDR3 is given with its conserved first and last residue. D genes are given only for firm matches. Some rows mark clone size as missing; the rest say once, few, many or name a class of expanded clone.

>TRBV30|TRBJ2-7|once|NA
TGTGCCTGGAGTCTGAACTACGAGCAGTACTTC
CAWSLNYEQYF
>TRBV27|TRBJ2-5|NA|NA
TGTGCCAGCAGTCCGGAGACGGGGAAGTACTCGACCCAGTACTTC
CASSPETGKYSTQYF
>TRBV7-9|TRBJ1-1|NA|NA
TGTGCCAACAGCTTAGGACAGACTGAAGCTTTCTTT
CANSLGQTEAFF
>TRBV30|TRBJ1-6|few|NA
TGTGCCTGGAGTTTGGAACAGGGATATTCACCCCTCCACTTT
CAWSLEQGYSPLHF
>TRBV5-1|TRBJ1-1|NA|TRBD1
TGCGCCAGCAGCGTACAGGGGTTTAACACTGAAGCTTTCTTT
CASSVQGFNTEAFF
>TRBV5-6|TRBJ2-5|NA|NA
TGTGCCAGCAGCTTGCGGGAGACCCAGTACTTC
CASSLRETQYF
>TRBV15|TRBJ2-1|NA|NA
TGTGCCACCAGCAACCACAATGAGCAGTTCTTC
CATSNHNEQFF
>TRBV28|TRBJ1-5|NA|NA
TGTGCCAGCAGCTTCTCCTCGACCTATCAGCCCCAGCATTTT
CASSFSSTYQPQHF
>TRBV6-5|TRBJ1-1|NA|NA
TGTGCCAGCAGTCGCGACGTCCGGGCAGTCGAAGCTTTCTTT
CASSRDVRAVEAFF
>TRBV7-9|TRBJ2-2|NA|NA
TGTGCCAGCAGCTTTAGCGCGAACACCGGGGAGCTGTTTTTT
CASSFSANTGELFF
>TRBV19|TRBJ1-4|NA|NA
TGTGCCAGTAGTATAAGAGGTGTTGCTAATGAAAAACTGTTTTTT
CASSIRGVANEKLFF
>TRBV28|TRBJ1-4|NA|NA
TGTGCCAGCAGTTTATTCGGTGAAAAACTGTTTTTT
CASSLFGEKLFF
>TRBV5-6|TRBJ2-5|NA|NA
TGTGCCAGCAGCCGAAGGGTTAGCCCAAGGGACCAGTACTTC
CASSRRVSPRDQYF
>TRBV15|TRBJ1-3|NA|NA
TGTGCCACCAGCAGAGGTTCTGGAAACACCATATATTTT
CATSRGSGNTIYF
>TRBV5-1|TRBJ2-1|NA|TRBD1
TGCGCCAGCAGCTTGACCAGGGGGTCCTACAATGAGCAGTTCTTC
CASSLTRGSYNEQFF
>TRBV7-3|TRBJ1-1|NA|TRBD1
TGTGCCAGCAGCTTAAGCGGTACAGGGGGCACTGAAGCTTTCTTT
CASSLSGTGGTEAFF
>TRBV29-1|TRBJ2-3|NA|NA
TGCAGCGTCTGCGGACAGTCTAGCACAGATACGCAGTATTTT
CSVCGQSSTDTQYF
>TRBV5-4|TRBJ1-2|NA|TRBD1
TGTGCCAGCAGCCACCGTCCCGGGACAGGGAGCTATGGCTACACCTTC
CASSHRPGTGSYGYTF
>TRBV4-2|TRBJ2-7|NA|TRBD2
TGTGCCAGCAGCCAAGGGGTTAGCGGGGTCTACGAGCAGTACTTC
CASSQGVSGVYEQYF
>TRBV7-9|TRBJ1-1|NA|NA
TGTGCCAGCAGCTTAAGTGGGGATGGCACTGAAGCTTTCTTT
CASSLSGDGTEAFF
>TRBV4-1|TRBJ2-1|NA|NA
TGCGCCAGCAGACCAGGCATTGGACAGTCCAGGAATGAGCAGTTCTTC
CASRPGIGQSRNEQFF
>TRBV20-1|TRBJ2-1|NA|NA
TGCAGTGCTGTAGTCGTAAATGAGCAGTTCTTC
CSAVVVNEQFF
>TRBV27|TRBJ2-6|NA|NA
TGTGCCAGCAGTTTGTTCGGGGGGCAACCTGACTCTGGGGCCAACGTCCTGACTTTC
CASSLFGGQPDSGANVLTF
>TRBV6-5|TRBJ2-5|NA|NA
TGTGCCAGCAGAGATAGGGAGACCCAGTACTTC
CASRDRETQYF
>TRBV18|TRBJ2-5|NA|NA
TGTGCCAGCTCACGCGCAAGCGACCAAGAGACCCAGTACTTC
CASSRASDQETQYF
>TRBV5-4|TRBJ2-5|NA|NA
TGTGCCAGCAGCTTGGGGTCCCAGGGGCAAGAGACCCAGTACTTC
CASSLGSQGQETQYF
>TRBV15|TRBJ1-2|NA|TRBD1
TGTGCCACCAGCAGGAACAGGGGGGGTGGCTACACCTTC
CATSRNRGGGYTF
>TRBV5-1|TRBJ2-1|NA|TRBD2
TGCGCCAGCAGCTTGGTAGCGGGACCCTACAATGAGCAGTTCTTC
CASSLVAGPYNEQFF
>TRBV14|TRBJ2-3|NA|TRBD1
TGTGCCAGCAGCGGGATCGGGACAGGGAGTTCCAAACGATATTATACGCAGTATTTT
CASSGIGTGSSKRYYTQYF
>TRBV11-3|TRBJ2-5|few|NA
TGTGCCAGCAGCCCTGCTGGAGGAGAGACCCAGTACTTC
CASSPAGGETQYF
>TRBV9|TRBJ2-3|NA|NA
TGTGCCAGCAGCGTCTCTCGGGTCGGGGATACGCAGTATTTT
CASSVSRVGDTQYF
>TRBV5-1|TRBJ2-1|NA|NA
TGCGCCAGCCTCCCCGGGACTTCTAGCTCCTACAATGAGCAGTTCTTC
CASLPGTSSSYNEQFF
>TRBV6-5|TRBJ1-4|NA|TRBD1
TGTGCCAGCAGTTCGGACAGGATCACCTGGAAACTGTTTTTT
CASSSDRITWKLFF
>TRBV11-2|TRBJ1-1|NA|NA
TGTGCCAGCAGCTTAGAGAGGAGGACTGAAGCTTTCTTT
CASSLERRTEAFF
>TRBV18|TRBJ1-2|once|NA
TGTGCCAGCTCAGACGCCTATGGCTACACCTTC
CASSDAYGYTF
>TRBV9|TRBJ2-2|NA|NA
TGTGCCAGCAGCGTTCGGGACATGAACACCGGGGAGCTGTTTTTT
CASSVRDMNTGELFF
>TRBV5-1|TRBJ2-1|NA|TRBD1
TGCGCCAGCAGCTTACAGGGGGTCTTGGCTGAGCAGTTCTTC
CASSLQGVLAEQFF
>TRBV6-5|TRBJ1-1|NA|TRBD1
TGTGCCAGCAGTTACCAGGGGGCGAACACTGAAGCTTTCTTT
CASSYQGANTEAFF
>TRBV29-1|TRBJ1-1|NA|NA
TGCAGTACTATCAGTGGGCTTAACACTGAAGCTTTCTTT
CSTISGLNTEAFF
>TRBV6-5|TRBJ1-4|NA|NA
TGTGCCAGCAGTTACGATCAGTATATCAGGGAAAAACTGTTTTTT
CASSYDQYIREKLFF
>TRBV5-1|TRBJ2-3|NA|NA
TGCGCCAGCAGCTTGTGGAAACCTAACACAGATACGCAGTATTTT
CASSLWKPNTDTQYF
>TRBV11-2|TRBJ1-1|NA|NA
TGTGCCAGCAGCCCCCTCCGCAGGGGCATTGAAGCTTTCTTT
CASSPLRRGIEAFF
>TRBV6-5|TRBJ1-1|NA|NA
TGTGCCAGCAGTTTAACGTCTGGGAAGGGAAGTACCGTTTTCTTT
CASSLTSGKGSTVFF
>TRBV4-1|TRBJ2-3|NA|NA
TGCGCCAGCAGCTTCGGTCGTCCAGATACGCAGTATTTT
CASSFGRPDTQYF
>TRBV18|TRBJ1-5|NA|NA
TGTGCCAGCTCACCAAGAACAGCCGGGCCTCAGCCCCAGCATTTT
CASSPRTAGPQPQHF
>TRBV5-4|TRBJ2-3|NA|NA
TGTGCCAGCAGCCCGGGGACTTCAACGGATACGCAGTATTTT
CASSPGTSTDTQYF
>TRBV10-3|TRBJ2-5|NA|TRBD2
TGTGCCGTCCTAGCGGGGGTTGGGGAGACCCAGTACTTC
CAVLAGVGETQYF
>TRBV5-4|TRBJ1-2|NA|TRBD1
TGTGCCAGCAGCCACCTGGGACAGATAGATGGCTACACCTTC
CASSHLGQIDGYTF
>TRBV7-9|TRBJ2-7|NA|NA
TGTGCCAGCAGCCAACGCGAAGGACAGCCCTGGGACGAGCAGTACTTC
CASSQREGQPWDEQYF
>TRBV2|TRBJ2-7|NA|TRBD2
TGTGCCAGCAATCGGGGGGGAACGGGTGAGCAGTACTTC
CASNRGGTGEQYF
>TRBV27|TRBJ1-6|NA|NA
TGTGCCAGCAGAAGTTGGGATTCACCCCTCCACTTT
CASRSWDSPLHF
>TRBV5-4|TRBJ1-2|NA|NA
TGTGCCAGCAGCCCGACAGCGTCCTCTATAAGAGGCTACACCTTC
CASSPTASSIRGYTF
>TRBV5-8|TRBJ2-5|NA|TRBD1
TGTGCCAGCAGCCCTGGGACAGATGCTGAAGAGACCCAGTACTTC
CASSPGTDAEETQYF
>TRBV5-1|TRBJ2-3|once|NA
TGCGCCAGCAGCCCGGTCGGGGGAGGAAGCACAGATACGCAGTATTTT
CASSPVGGGSTDTQYF
>TRBV2|TRBJ1-6|NA|TRBD1
TGTGCCAGCAGTGTCCAGGGGGGACGATCACCCCTCCACTTT
CASSVQGGRSPLHF
>TRBV19|TRBJ2-1|NA|TRBD2
TGTGCCACTTCGCGGGGGGGGTTGAACAATGAGCAGTTCTTC
CATSRGGLNNEQFF
>TRBV6-5|TRBJ2-1|NA|NA
TGTGCCAGCAATTACTCGGGACAATCCTACAATGAGCAGTTCTTC
CASNYSGQSYNEQFF